This entry describes one T cell receptor beta chain. Its antigen is as yet unknown. Genomic DNA for TCR beta libraries, 2 to 2.5 micrograms, came from cryopreserved PBMCs. These data come from a study of cytotoxic CD8 clonotypes in ibrutinib-treated CLL. This table comes from immunoSEQ multiplex PCR, and its TCRdb copy is limited to in-frame clones, with some not included. The data hold fewer than 300,000 clones, with roughly 76% observed a single time. General study results and limits: Different sampling times were used for sustained-remission and progressing patients.

This receptor was taken from a human donor with chronic lymphocytic leukemia. The starting material was PBMCs, obtained at disease progression, from a patient treated with ibrutinib.

The DNA for the CDR3 is TGTGCCATCAGTGACCCTCCGGCGGGACAGGGGCACTCGTTAGGAGGCTACACCTTC. This sequence encodes CAISDPPAGQGHSLGGYTF. The rearrangement uses TRBV10-3 and TRBJ1-2; 10 nucleotides align to TRBD1. This CDR3 has 19 residues. Germline V gives CDR1 ENHRY, CDR2 SYGVKD. Trimming removed 3 bases from V and 8 bases from J; junction bases left unmatched: 21.